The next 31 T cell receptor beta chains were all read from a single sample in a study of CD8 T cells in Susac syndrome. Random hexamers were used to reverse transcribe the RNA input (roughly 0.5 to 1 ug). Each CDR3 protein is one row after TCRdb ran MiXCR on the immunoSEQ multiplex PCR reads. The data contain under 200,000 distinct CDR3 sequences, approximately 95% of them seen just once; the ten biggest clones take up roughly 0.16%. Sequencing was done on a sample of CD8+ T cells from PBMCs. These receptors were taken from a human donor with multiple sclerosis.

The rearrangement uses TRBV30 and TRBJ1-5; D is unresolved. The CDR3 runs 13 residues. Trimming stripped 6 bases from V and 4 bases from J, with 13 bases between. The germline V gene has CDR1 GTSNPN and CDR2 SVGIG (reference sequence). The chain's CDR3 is CACGEEENQPQHF. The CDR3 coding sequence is TGTGCCTGTGGGGAGGAGGAGAATCAGCCCCAGCATTTT.

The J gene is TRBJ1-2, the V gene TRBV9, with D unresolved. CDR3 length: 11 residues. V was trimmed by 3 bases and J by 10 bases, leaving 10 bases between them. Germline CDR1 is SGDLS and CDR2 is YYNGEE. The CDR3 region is CASSALSDYTF. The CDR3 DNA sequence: TGTGCCAGCAGCGCCTTGTCGGACTACACCTTC. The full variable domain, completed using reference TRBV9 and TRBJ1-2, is DSGVTQTPKHLITATGQRVTLRCSPRSGDLSVYWYQQSLDQGLQFLIQYYNGEERAKGNILERFSAQQFPDLHSELNLSSLELGDSALYFCASSALSDYTFGSGTRLTVV.

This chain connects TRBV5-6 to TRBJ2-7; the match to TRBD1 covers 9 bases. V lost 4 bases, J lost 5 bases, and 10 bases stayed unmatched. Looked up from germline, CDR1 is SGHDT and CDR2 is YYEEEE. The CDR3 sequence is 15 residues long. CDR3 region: CASSPRGQGIHEQYF. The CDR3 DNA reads TGTGCCAGCAGCCCAAGGGGACAGGGTATCCACGAGCAGTACTTC.

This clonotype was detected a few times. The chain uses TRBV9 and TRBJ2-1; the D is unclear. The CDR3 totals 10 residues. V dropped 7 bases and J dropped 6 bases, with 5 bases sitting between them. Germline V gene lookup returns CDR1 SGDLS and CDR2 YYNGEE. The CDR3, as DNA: TGTGCCAGCTCTGGCAATGAGCAGTTCTTC. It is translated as CASSGNEQFF. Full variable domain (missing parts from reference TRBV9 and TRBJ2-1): DSGVTQTPKHLITATGQRVTLRCSPRSGDLSVYWYQQSLDQGLQFLIQYYNGEERAKGNILERFSAQQFPDLHSELNLSSLELGDSALYFCASSGNEQFFGPGTRLTVL.

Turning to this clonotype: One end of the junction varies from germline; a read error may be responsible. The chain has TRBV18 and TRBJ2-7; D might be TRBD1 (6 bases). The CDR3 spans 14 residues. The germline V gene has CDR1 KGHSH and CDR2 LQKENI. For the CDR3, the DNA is TGTGCCAGCTCACCAGACGGACAGATTATCATTACGGACTTC. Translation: CASSPDGQIIITDF.

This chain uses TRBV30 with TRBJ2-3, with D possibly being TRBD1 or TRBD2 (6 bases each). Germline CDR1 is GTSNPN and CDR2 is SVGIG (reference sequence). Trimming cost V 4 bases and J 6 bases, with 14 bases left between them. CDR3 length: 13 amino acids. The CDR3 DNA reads TGTGCCTGGAATCTGGGGGGCCTGGATACGCAGTATTTT. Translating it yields CAWNLGGLDTQYF. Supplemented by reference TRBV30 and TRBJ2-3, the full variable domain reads SQTIHQWPATLVQPVGSPLSLECTVEGTSNPNLYWYRQAAGRGLQLLFYSVGIGQISSEVPQNLSASRPQDRQFILSSKKLLLSDSGFYLCAWNLGGLDTQYFGPGTRLTVL.

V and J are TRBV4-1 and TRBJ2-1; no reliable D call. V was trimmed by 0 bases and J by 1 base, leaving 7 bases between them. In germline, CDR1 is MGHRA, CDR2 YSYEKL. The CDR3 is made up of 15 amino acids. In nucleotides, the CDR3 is TGCGCCAGCAGCCAAGATATAGGGTCCTACAATGAGCAGTTCTTC. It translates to CASSQDIGSYNEQFF.

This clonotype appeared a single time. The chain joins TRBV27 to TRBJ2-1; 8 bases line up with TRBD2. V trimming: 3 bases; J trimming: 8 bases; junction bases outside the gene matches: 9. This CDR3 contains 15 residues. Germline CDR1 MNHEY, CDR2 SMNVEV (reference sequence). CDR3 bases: TGTGCCAGCAGTTTTCAACGGGAGGGCCTGGATGAGCAGTTCTTC. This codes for CASSFQREGLDEQFF.

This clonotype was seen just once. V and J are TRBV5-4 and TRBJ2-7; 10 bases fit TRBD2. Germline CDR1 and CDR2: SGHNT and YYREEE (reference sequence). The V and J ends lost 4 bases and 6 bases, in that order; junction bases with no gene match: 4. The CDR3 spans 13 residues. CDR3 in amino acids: CASSVGTSAEQYF. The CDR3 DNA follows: TGTGCCAGCAGCGTCGGGACTAGCGCCGAGCAGTACTTC.

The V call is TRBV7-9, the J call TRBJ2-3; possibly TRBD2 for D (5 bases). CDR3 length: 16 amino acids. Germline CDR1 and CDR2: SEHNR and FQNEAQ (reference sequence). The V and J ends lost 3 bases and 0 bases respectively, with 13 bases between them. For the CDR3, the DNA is TGTGCCAGCAGCTTCCGGCCTAGCTCAAGCACAGATACGCAGTATTTT. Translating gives CASSFRPSSSTDTQYF. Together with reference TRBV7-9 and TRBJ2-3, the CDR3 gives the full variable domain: DTGVSQNPRHKITKRGQNVTFRCDPISEHNRLYWYRQTLGQGPEFLTYFQNEAQLEKSRLLSDRFSAERPKGSFSTLEIQRTEQGDSAMYLCASSFRPSSSTDTQYFGPGTRLTVL.

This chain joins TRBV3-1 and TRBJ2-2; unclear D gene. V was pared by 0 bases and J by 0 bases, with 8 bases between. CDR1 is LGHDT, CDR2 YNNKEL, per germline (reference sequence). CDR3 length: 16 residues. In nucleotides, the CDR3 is TGTGCCAGCAGCCAAGATCTGGCAGCGAACACCGGGGAGCTGTTTTTT. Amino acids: CASSQDLAANTGELFF.

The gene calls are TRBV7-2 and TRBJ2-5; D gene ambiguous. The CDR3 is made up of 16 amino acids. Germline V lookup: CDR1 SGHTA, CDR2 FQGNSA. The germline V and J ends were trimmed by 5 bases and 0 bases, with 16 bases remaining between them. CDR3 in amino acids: CASSTSSSPYQETQYF. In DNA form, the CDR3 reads TGTGCCAGCAGCACTTCCAGCTCTCCGTACCAAGAGACCCAGTACTTC.

CDR3 sequence reads: CASSLIATDEAFF. The CDR3, as DNA: TGTGCCAGCAGCTTAATCGCCACGGATGAAGCTTTCTTT. The V call is TRBV7-9, the J call TRBJ1-1, with D unresolved. Germline-derived CDR1 and CDR2 are SEHNR and FQNEAQ (reference sequence). Trimming shortened V by 2 bases and J by 7 bases, and 11 bases separated the two germline ends. This CDR3 is built from 13 residues.

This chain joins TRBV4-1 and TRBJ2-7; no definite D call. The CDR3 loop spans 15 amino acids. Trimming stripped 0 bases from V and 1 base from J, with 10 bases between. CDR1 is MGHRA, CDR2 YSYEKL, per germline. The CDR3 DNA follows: TGCGCCAGCAGCCAAGATATCAGGAAGTCCTACGAGCAGTACTTC. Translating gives CASSQDIRKSYEQYF.

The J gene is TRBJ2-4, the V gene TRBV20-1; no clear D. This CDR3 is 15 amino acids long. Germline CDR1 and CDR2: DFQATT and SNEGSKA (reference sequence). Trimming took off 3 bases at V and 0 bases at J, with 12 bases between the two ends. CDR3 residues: CSARPGRLAKNIQYF. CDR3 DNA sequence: TGCAGTGCTAGGCCCGGTAGGCTAGCCAAAAACATTCAGTACTTC.

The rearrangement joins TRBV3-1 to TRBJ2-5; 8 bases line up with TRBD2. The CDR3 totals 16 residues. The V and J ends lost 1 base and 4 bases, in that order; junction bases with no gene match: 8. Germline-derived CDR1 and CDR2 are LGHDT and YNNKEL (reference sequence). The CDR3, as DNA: TGTGCCAGCAGCCAAGCGCCGGGGGGGCCAGGAGAGACCCAGTACTTC. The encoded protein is CASSQAPGGPGETQYF.

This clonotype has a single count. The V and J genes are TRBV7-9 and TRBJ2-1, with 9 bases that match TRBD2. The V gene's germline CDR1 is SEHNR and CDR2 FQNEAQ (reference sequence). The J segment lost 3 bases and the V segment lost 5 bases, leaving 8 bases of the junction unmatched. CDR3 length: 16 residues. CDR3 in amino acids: CASSPIAGVGYNEQFF. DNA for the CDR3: TGTGCCAGCAGCCCTATAGCGGGAGTTGGCTACAATGAGCAGTTCTTC.

In DNA, the CDR3 is TGCAGTGCTAGTCTCGGACTAGCGGGGCACAATGAGCAGTTCTTC. Translated, it gives CSASLGLAGHNEQFF. The chain carries TRBV20-1 and TRBJ2-1, with 12 nucleotides matching TRBD2. The CDR3 contains 15 residues. V was pared by 3 bases and J by 5 bases, with 5 bases of the junction left unmatched. Germline CDR1 is DFQATT and CDR2 is SNEGSKA (reference sequence).

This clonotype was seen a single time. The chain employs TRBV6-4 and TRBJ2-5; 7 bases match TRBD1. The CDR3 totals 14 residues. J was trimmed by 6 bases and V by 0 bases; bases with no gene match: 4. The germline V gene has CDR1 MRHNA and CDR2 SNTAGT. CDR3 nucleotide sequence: TGTGCCAGCAGTGACTCCACAGGGGTCAAGACCCAGTACTTC. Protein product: CASSDSTGVKTQYF.

As DNA, the CDR3 is TGTGCCACCAGCATCTCTAGTACCTCGGTGGGGTACGAGCAGTACTTC. Translating it yields CATSISSTSVGYEQYF. The genes are TRBV15 and TRBJ2-7; D gene uncertain. The CDR3 sequence is 16 residues long. From germline, CDR1 is LNHNV and CDR2 YYDKDF (reference sequence). Trimming took off 4 bases at V and 4 bases at J, with 20 bases between the two ends. The variable domain in full, completed from reference TRBV15 and TRBJ2-7, reads DAMVIQNPRYQVTQFGKPVTLSCSQTLNHNVMYWYQQKSSQAPKLLFHYYDKDFNNEADTPDNFQSRRPNTSFCFLDIRSPGLGDTAMYLCATSISSTSVGYEQYFGPGTRLTVT.

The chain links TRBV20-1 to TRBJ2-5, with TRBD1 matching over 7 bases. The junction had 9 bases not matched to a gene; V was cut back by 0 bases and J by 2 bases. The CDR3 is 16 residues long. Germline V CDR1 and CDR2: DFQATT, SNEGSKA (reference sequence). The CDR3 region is CSARDLTGRSQETQYF. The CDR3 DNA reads TGCAGTGCTAGAGATTTGACAGGGCGCTCTCAAGAGACCCAGTACTTC.

The CDR3 region has the DNA TGTGCCAGCAGTTTAGCCCTGAGGGGAGATACGCAGTATTTT. Residues: CASSLALRGDTQYF. The rearrangement joins TRBV9 to TRBJ2-3; D might be TRBD1 or TRBD2, each matching 5 bases. The germline gives CDR1 SGDLS, CDR2 YYNGEE. This CDR3 is 14 amino acids long. Trimming cost V 5 bases and J 5 bases, with 15 bases left between them.

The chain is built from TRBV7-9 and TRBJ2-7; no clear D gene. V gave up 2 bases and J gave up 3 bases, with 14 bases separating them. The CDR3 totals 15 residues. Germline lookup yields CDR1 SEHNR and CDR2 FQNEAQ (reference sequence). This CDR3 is CASSLRSGPHYEQYF. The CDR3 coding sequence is TGTGCCAGCAGCTTACGGTCCGGGCCGCACTACGAGCAGTACTTC.

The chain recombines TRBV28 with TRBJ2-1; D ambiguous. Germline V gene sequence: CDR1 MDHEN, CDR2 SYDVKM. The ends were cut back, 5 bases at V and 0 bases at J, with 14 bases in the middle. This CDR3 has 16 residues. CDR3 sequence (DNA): TGTGCCAGCAGTCCCCTCGCGGAAAGCTCCTACAATGAGCAGTTCTTC. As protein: CASSPLAESSYNEQFF.

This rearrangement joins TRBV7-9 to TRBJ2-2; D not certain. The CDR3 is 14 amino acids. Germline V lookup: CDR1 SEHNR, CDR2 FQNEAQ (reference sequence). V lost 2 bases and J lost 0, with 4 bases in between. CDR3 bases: TGTGCCAGCAGCTTACCCCCGAACACCGGGGAGCTGTTTTTT. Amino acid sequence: CASSLPPNTGELFF.

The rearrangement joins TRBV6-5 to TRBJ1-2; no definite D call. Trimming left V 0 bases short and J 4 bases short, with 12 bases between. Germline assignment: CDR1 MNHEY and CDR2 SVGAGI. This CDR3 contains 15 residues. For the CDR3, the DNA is TGTGCCAGCAGTTACTCGAAAACATACCGCTATGGCTACACCTTC. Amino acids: CASSYSKTYRYGYTF.

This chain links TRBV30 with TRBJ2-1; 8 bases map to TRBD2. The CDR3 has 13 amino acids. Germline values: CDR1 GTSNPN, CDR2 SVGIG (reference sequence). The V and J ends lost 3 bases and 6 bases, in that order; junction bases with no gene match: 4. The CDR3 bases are TGTGCCTGGAGGGAACTAGCGGTCAATGAGCAGTTCTTC. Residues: CAWRELAVNEQFF.

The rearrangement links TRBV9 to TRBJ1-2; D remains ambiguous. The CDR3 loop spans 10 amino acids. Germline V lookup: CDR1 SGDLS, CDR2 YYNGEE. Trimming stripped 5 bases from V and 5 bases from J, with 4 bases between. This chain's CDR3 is CASSGYGYTF. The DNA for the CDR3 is TGTGCCAGCAGTGGTTATGGCTACACCTTC.

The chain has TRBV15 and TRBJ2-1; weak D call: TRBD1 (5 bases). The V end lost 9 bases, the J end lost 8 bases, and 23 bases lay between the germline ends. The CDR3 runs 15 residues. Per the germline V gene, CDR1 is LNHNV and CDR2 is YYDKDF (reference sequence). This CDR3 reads CATGPAGSGLDEQFF. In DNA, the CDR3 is TGTGCCACTGGTCCCGCAGGTTCAGGGTTGGATGAGCAGTTCTTC.

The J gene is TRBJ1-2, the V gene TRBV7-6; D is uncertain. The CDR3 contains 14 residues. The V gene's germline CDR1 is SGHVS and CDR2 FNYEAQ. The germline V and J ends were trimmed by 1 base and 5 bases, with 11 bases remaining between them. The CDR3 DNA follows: TGTGCCAGCAGCTTAGGGGCAGCGGGATATGGCTACACCTTC. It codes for CASSLGAAGYGYTF. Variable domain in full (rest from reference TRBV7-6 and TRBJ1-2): GAGVSQSPRYKVTKRGQDVALRCDPISGHVSLYWYRQALGQGPEFLTYFNYEAQQDKSGLPNDRFSAERPEGSISTLTIQRTEQRDSAMYRCASSLGAAGYGYTFGSGTRLTVV.

CDR3 sequence: CSVSDYGTSGRFEQYF. In DNA form, the CDR3 reads TGCAGCGTTTCGGATTACGGAACTAGCGGGAGGTTCGAGCAGTACTTC. The chain combines TRBV29-1 with TRBJ2-7, with 12 positions matching TRBD2. Germline trimming cut 5 bases from V and 6 bases from J; bases unmatched to any gene: 14. The CDR3 spans 16 residues. Germline V gene lookup returns CDR1 SQVTM and CDR2 ANQGSEA.